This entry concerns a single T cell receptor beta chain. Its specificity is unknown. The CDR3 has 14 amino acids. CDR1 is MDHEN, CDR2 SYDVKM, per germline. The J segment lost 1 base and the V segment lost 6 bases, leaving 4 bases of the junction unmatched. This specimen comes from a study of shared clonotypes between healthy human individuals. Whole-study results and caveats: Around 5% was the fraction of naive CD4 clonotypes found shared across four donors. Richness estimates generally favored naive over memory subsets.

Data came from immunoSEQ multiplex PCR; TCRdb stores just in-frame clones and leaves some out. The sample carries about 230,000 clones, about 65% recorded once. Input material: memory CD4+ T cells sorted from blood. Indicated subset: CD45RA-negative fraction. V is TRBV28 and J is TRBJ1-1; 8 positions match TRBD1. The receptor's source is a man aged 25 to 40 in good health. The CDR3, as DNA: TGTGCCAGCAGCCCGGACAGGGCGAACACTGAAGCTTTCTTT. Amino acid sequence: CASSPDRANTEAFF.